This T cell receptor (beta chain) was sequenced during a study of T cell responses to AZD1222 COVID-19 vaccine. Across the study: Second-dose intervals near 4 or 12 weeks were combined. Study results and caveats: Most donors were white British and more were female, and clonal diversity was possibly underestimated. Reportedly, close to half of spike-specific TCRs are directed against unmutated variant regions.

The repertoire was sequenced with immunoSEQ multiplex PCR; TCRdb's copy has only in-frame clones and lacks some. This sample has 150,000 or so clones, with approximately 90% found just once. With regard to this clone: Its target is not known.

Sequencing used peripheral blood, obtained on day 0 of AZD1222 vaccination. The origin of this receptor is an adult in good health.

The CDR3 loop is CASVSGANVLTF. Written as DNA, the CDR3 is TGTGCCAGCGTCTCTGGGGCCAACGTCCTGACTTTC. This chain joins TRBV4-2 and TRBJ2-6; D unclear. This CDR3 comprises 12 residues. Trimming stripped 8 bases from V and 0 bases from J, with 2 bases between. Germline loops: CDR1 LGHNA, CDR2 YNFKEQ.